A single sample gave rise to the 14 T cell receptor beta chains below, sequenced in a study of response to subunit inactivated influenza vaccine. TCRdb processed the RT-PCR reads anew with MiXCR; each CDR3 protein has one entry. Of 500,000 or so distinct CDR3 sequences listed, 16% are singletons. The material was CD4+ T cells sorted from PBMCs, obtained 23 to 25 months after vaccination. Receptors originate from a man aged 50 to 69 who received an inactivated influenza vaccine.

This chain connects TRBV12-3 or TRBV12-4 to TRBJ2-7; the D gene is possibly TRBD1 (6 bases). The CDR3 is made up of 11 amino acids. Trimming took off 6 bases at V and 6 bases at J, with 9 bases between the two ends. In DNA, the CDR3 is TGTGCCAGCAGGGAAGGGGGCGAGCAGTACTTC. Translating gives CASREGGEQYF.

The chain couples TRBV12-3 or TRBV12-4 to TRBJ2-7; the match to TRBD2 covers 10 bases. Germline trimming cut 6 bases from V and 1 base from J; bases unmatched to any gene: 6. The CDR3 sequence is 15 residues long. The CDR3 spells CASSPASGGSYEQYF. In DNA form, the CDR3 reads TGTGCCAGCAGCCCTGCTAGCGGGGGATCCTACGAGCAGTACTTC.

In DNA form, the CDR3 reads TGTGCCAGCAGTTTTTCGGGACTAGAAAACACCGGGGAGCTGTTTTTT. Translated, it gives CASSFSGLENTGELFF. The chain uses TRBV27 and TRBJ2-2; 8 bases line up with TRBD2. The CDR3 consists of 16 residues. The germline V gene encodes CDR1 MNHEY and CDR2 SMNVEV (reference sequence). The V and J ends lost 3 bases and 2 bases, in that order; junction bases with no gene match: 5.

The V and J genes are TRBV28 and TRBJ2-3; 10 bases match TRBD2. This CDR3 is built from 18 residues. The germline V gene has CDR1 MDHEN and CDR2 SYDVKM. V shed 0 bases, J shed 0 bases, and the junction held 6 bases outside the gene matches. For the CDR3, the DNA is TGTGCCAGCAGTTTATGGTCTAGCGGGGGCAGTAGCACAGATACGCAGTATTTT. Protein: CASSLWSSGGSSTDTQYF.

The chain couples TRBV6-4 to TRBJ2-1, with 8 bases that match TRBD1. Germline V gene data show CDR1 as MRHNA and CDR2 as SNTAGT. This CDR3 comprises 15 residues. The trim removed 8 bases at V and 0 bases at J, leaving 6 bases unmatched. CDR3 region: CASPPGQGSYNEQFF. Here the CDR3 DNA reads TGTGCCAGCCCTCCCGGACAGGGCTCCTACAATGAGCAGTTCTTC.

The J gene is TRBJ2-7, the V gene TRBV5-1; unclear D gene. There are 15 residues in the CDR3. Looked up from germline, CDR1 is SGHRS and CDR2 is YFSETQ. V lost 0 bases and J lost 2, with 12 bases in between. As DNA, the CDR3 is TGCGCCAGCAGCTTGGGTCACCCCTTAACCTACGAGCAGTACTTC. Amino acid sequence: CASSLGHPLTYEQYF.

The V gene is TRBV12-3 or TRBV12-4, the J gene TRBJ1-2; D unclear. V was clipped by 2 bases and J by 2 bases, with 9 bases between them. This CDR3 is 14 amino acids long. This CDR3 is CASSLNSKNYGYTF. CDR3 DNA sequence: TGTGCCAGCAGTTTAAACAGCAAGAACTATGGCTACACCTTC.

This clonotype was counted many times. V usage is TRBV5-1 and J usage is TRBJ2-7; the D is unclear. The germline gives CDR1 SGHRS, CDR2 YFSETQ. V was pared by 4 bases and J by 4 bases, with 9 bases between. CDR3 size: 12 residues. The CDR3: CASSLGEYEQYF. The CDR3 DNA follows: TGCGCCAGCAGCCTAGGAGAGTACGAGCAGTACTTC.

V gene TRBV12-3 or TRBV12-4 combines with J gene TRBJ2-7; D is ambiguous. The V end lost 0 bases, the J end lost 3 bases, and 6 bases lay between the germline ends. CDR3 length: 13 residues. DNA of the CDR3: TGTGCCAGCAGTTTAGCGCTCGGCTACGAGCAGTACTTC. This gives the protein CASSLALGYEQYF.

In this sample, this clonotype turned up a few times. The chain links TRBV7-6 to TRBJ2-7, with 7 bases lining up with TRBD1. The germline V gene has CDR1 SGHVS and CDR2 FNYEAQ. Germline trimming cut 5 bases from V and 5 bases from J; bases unmatched to any gene: 9. The CDR3 runs 14 residues. CDR3 DNA sequence: TGTGCCAGCAGCCCCTCCACAGGGGACCACGAGCAGTACTTC. It translates to CASSPSTGDHEQYF.

Many counts were recorded for this clonotype. This chain links TRBV6-6 with TRBJ1-5, with D unclear. This CDR3 region has 13 residues. Germline V CDR1 and CDR2: MNHNY, SVGAGI (reference sequence). The V gene lost 5 bases and the J gene lost 1 base, with 6 bases spanning the gap. The CDR3 DNA sequence: TGTGCCAGCAGTCCTATAAGCAATCAGCCCCAGCATTTT. Translated: CASSPISNQPQHF.

This clonotype was found a few times. The chain combines TRBV4-2 with TRBJ1-6, with D possibly TRBD1 on 5 matching bases. V dropped 0 bases and J dropped 7 bases, with 10 bases sitting between them. There are 15 residues in the CDR3. The germline gives CDR1 LGHNA, CDR2 YNFKEQ. As DNA, the CDR3 is TGTGCCAGCAGCCAAGATCCAGGGCCAAATTCACCCCTCCACTTT. It encodes CASSQDPGPNSPLHF.

In its sample, this clonotype was seen a few times. The chain couples TRBV21-1 to TRBJ1-5. TRBV21-1 is flagged as a pseudogene. The CDR3 loop spans 14 amino acids. The CDR3 region is CASFLLGSNQPQHF. The DNA for the CDR3 is TGTGCCAGCTTTTTATTAGGAAGCAATCAGCCCCAGCATTTT.

This chain joins TRBV5-6 and TRBJ2-7; D may correspond to TRBD1 or TRBD2 (6 bases each). Trimming stripped 5 bases from V and 3 bases from J, with 15 bases between. Germline V gene data show CDR1 as SGHDT and CDR2 as YYEEEE. The CDR3 sequence is 14 residues long. The CDR3 DNA sequence: TGTGCCAGCAGGAAATTGGGGGGCGGCTACGAGCAGTACTTC. The encoded protein is CASRKLGGGYEQYF. The full variable domain, completed using reference TRBV5-6 and TRBJ2-7, is DAGVTQSPTHLIKTRGQQVTLRCSPKSGHDTVSWYQQALGQGPQFIFQYYEEEERQRGNFPDRFSGHQFPNYSSELNVNALLLGDSALYLCASRKLGGGYEQYFGPGTRLTVT.